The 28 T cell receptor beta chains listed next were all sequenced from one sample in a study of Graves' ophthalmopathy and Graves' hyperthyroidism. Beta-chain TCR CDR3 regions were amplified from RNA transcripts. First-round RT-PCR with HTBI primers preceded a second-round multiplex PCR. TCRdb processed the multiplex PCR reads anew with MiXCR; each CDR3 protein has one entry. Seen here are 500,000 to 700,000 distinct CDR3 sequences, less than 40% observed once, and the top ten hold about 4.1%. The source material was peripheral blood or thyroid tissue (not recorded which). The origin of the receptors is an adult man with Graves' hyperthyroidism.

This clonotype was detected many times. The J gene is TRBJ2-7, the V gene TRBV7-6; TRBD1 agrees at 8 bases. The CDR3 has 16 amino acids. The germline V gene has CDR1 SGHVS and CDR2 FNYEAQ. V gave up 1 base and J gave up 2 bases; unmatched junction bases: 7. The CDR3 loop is CASSLVTGAKPYEQYF. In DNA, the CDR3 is TGTGCCAGCAGCTTAGTGACAGGGGCAAAACCCTACGAGCAGTACTTC.

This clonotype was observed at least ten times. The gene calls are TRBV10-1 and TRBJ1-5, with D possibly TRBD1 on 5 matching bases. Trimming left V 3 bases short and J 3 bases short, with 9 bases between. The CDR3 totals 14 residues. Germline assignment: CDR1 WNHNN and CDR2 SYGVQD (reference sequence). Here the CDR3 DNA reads TGCGCCAGCAGTGAAGAGGGGTTCAATCAGCCCCAGCATTTT. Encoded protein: CASSEEGFNQPQHF.

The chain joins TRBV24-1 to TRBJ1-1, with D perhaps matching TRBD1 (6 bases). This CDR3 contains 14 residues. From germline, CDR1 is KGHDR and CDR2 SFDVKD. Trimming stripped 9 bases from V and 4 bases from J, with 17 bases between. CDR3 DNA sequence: TGTGCCACCCGAGGAGTAGGGGGGGGCACTGAAGCTTTCTTT. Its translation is CATRGVGGGTEAFF.

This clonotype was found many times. The chain's CDR3 is CASRVVTGGGEGKLFF. In DNA, the CDR3 is TGTGCCAGCAGGGTCGTGACAGGGGGCGGTGAGGGAAAACTGTTTTTT. The V gene is TRBV2, the J gene TRBJ1-4; 10 nucleotides line up with TRBD1. CDR3 length: 16 amino acids. With V trimmed by 6 bases and J by 10 bases, 14 bases remained unmatched. From germline, CDR1 is SNHLY and CDR2 FYNNEI.

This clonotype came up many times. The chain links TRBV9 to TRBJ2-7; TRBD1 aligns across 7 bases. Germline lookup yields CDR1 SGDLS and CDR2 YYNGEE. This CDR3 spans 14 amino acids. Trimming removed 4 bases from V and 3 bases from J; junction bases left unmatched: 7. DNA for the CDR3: TGTGCCAGCAGCCTACGGGACAGCTTCTACGAGCAGTACTTC. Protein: CASSLRDSFYEQYF.

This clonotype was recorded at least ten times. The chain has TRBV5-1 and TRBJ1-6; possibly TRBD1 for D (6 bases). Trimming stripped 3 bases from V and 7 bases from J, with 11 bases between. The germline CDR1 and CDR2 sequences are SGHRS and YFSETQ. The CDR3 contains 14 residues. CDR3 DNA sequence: TGCGCCAGCAGCTCAGAAACAGGGAATTCACCCCTCCACTTT. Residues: CASSSETGNSPLHF.

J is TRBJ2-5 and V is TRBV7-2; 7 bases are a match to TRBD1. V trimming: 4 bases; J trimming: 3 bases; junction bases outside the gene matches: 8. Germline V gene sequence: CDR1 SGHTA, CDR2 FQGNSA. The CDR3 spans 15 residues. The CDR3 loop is CASSSSGTAKETQYF. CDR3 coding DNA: TGTGCCAGCAGCTCTTCCGGGACAGCAAAAGAGACCCAGTACTTC.

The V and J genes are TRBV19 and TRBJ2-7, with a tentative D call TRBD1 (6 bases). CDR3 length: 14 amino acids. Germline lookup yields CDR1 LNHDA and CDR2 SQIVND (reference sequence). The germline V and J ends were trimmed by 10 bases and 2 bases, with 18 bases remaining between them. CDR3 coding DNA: TGTGCCACCAGCCCCGGGACACGCACCTACGAGCAGTACTTC. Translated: CATSPGTRTYEQYF.

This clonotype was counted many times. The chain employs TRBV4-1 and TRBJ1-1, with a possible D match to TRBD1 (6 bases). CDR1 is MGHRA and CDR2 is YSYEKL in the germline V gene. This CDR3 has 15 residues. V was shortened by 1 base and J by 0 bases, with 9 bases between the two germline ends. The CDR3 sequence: CASSQGTVVNTEAFF. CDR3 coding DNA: TGCGCCAGCAGCCAAGGGACAGTAGTGAACACTGAAGCTTTCTTT.

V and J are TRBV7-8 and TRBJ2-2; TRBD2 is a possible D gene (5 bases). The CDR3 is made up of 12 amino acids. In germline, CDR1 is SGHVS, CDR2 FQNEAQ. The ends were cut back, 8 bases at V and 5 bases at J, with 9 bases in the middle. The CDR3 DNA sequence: TGTGCCAGCCTAGCTCCTACCGGGGAGCTGTTTTTT. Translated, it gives CASLAPTGELFF.

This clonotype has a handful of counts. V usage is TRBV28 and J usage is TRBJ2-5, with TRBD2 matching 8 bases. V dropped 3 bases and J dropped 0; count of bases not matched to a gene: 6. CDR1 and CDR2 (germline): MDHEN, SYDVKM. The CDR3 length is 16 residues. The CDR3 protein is CASSLVTSEYQETQYF. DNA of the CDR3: TGTGCCAGCAGTTTGGTGACTAGCGAGTACCAAGAGACCCAGTACTTC.

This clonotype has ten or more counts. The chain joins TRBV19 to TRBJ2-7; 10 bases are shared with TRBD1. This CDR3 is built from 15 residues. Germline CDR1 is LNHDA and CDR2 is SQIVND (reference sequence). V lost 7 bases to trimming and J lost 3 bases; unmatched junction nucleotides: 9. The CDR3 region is CASTAPGQGNYEQYF. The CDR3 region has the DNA TGTGCCAGTACTGCACCGGGACAGGGGAACTACGAGCAGTACTTC.

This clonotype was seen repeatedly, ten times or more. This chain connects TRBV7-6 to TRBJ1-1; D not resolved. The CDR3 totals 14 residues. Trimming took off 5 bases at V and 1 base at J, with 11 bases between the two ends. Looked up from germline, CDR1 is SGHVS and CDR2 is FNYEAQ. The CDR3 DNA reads TGTGCCAGCAGCCTTATACCAGCGAACACTGAAGCTTTCTTT. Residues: CASSLIPANTEAFF.

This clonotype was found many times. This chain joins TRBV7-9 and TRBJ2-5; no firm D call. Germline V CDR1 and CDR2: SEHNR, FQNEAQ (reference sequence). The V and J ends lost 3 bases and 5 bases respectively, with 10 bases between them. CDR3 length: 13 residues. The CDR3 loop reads CASSFPGAETQYF. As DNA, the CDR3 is TGTGCCAGCAGCTTTCCGGGTGCGGAGACCCAGTACTTC.

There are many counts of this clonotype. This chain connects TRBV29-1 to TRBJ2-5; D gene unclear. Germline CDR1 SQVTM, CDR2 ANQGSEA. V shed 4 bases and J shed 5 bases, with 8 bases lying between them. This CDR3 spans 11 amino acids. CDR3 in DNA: TGCAGCGTTGGTGGGTTCGAGACCCAGTACTTC. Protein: CSVGGFETQYF.

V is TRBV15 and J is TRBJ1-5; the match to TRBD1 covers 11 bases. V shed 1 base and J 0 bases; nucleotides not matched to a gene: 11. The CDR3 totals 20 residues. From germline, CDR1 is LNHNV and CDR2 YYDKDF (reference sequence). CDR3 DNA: TGTGCCACCAGCAGAGGACTGGGGACAGGGGGAAGAGATAGCAATCAGCCCCAGCATTTT. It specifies CATSRGLGTGGRDSNQPQHF.

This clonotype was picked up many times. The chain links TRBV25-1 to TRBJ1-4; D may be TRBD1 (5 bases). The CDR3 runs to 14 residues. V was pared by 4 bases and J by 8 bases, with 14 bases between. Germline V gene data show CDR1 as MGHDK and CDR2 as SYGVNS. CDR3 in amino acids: CASSGRGRTEKLFF. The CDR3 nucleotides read TGTGCCAGCAGTGGTAGGGGACGGACCGAAAAACTGTTTTTT.

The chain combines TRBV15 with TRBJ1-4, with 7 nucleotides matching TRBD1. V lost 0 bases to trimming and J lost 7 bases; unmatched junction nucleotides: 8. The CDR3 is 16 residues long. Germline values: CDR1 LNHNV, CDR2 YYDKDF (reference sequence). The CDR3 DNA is TGTGCCACCAGCAGAGACCCACAGGGGACGACTGAAAAACTGTTTTTT. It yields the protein CATSRDPQGTTEKLFF.

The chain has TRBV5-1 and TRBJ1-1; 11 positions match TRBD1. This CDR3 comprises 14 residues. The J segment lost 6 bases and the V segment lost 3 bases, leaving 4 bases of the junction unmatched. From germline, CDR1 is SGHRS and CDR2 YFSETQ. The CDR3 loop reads CASSWTGGAAEAFF. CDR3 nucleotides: TGCGCCAGCAGCTGGACAGGGGGCGCGGCTGAAGCTTTCTTT.

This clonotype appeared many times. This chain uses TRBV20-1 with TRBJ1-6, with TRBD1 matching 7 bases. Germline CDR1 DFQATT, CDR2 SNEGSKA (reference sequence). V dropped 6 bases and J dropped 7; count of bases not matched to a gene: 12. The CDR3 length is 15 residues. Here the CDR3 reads CSATGQPVWNSPLHF. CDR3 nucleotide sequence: TGCAGTGCAACGGGACAGCCCGTTTGGAATTCACCCCTCCACTTT.

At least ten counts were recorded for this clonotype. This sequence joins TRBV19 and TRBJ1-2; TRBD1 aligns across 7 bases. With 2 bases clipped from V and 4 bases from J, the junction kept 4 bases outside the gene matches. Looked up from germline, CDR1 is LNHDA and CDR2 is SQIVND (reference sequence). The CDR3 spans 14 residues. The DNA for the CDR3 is TGTGCCAGTAGTATAACAGGGGCCAGCTATGGCTACACCTTC. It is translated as CASSITGASYGYTF.

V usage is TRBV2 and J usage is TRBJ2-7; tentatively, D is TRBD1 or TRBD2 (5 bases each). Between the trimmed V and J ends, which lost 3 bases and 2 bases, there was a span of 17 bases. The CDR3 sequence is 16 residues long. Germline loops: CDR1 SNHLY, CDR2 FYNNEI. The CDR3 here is CASSDQSGTATYEQYF. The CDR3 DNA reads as TGTGCCAGCAGTGACCAATCCGGGACCGCCACCTACGAGCAGTACTTC.

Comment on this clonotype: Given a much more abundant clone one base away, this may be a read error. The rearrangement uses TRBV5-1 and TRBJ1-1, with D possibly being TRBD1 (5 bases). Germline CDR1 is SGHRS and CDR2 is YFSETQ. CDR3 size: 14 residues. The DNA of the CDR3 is TGCGCCAGCAGCTTGGGACGGGCGGACACTGAAGCTTTATTT. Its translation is CASSLGRADTEALF.

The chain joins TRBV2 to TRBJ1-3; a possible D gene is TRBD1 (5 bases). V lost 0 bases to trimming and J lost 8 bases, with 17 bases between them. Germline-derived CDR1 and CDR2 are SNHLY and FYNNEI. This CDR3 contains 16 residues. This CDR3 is CASSEAVQDRGYTIYF. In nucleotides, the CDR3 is TGTGCCAGCAGTGAAGCAGTGCAGGATCGGGGCTACACCATATATTTT.

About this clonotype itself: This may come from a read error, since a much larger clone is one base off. The CDR3 region is CASRPGTVNERLFF. CDR3 nucleotide sequence: TGTGCCAGCAGACCCGGGACAGTTAATGAAAGACTGTTTTTT. The V gene is TRBV2, the J gene TRBJ1-4, with 7 nucleotides matching TRBD1. This CDR3 region has 14 residues. Germline V gene sequence: CDR1 SNHLY, CDR2 FYNNEI.

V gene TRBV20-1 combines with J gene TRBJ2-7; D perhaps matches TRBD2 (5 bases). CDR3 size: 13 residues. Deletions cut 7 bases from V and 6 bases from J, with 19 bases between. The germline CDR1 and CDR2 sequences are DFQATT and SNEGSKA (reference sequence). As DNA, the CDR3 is TGCAGTGTTACCTCCGGGGTCGTAGGCGAGCAGTACTTC. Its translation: CSVTSGVVGEQYF.

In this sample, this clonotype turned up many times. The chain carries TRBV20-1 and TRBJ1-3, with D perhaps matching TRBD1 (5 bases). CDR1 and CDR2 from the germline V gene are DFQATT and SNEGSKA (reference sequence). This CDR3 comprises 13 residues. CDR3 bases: TGCAGCGGCTCGGGCGGGACCGGAAACACCATATATTTT. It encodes CSGSGGTGNTIYF.

This CDR3 reads CSVFGGMAFF. For the CDR3, the DNA is TGCAGCGTCTTTGGAGGGATGGCTTTCTTT. This chain connects TRBV29-1 to TRBJ1-1; D gene uncertain. The V gene lost 6 bases and the J gene lost 11 bases, with 13 bases spanning the gap. The CDR3 length is 10 residues. Germline lookup yields CDR1 SQVTM and CDR2 ANQGSEA.